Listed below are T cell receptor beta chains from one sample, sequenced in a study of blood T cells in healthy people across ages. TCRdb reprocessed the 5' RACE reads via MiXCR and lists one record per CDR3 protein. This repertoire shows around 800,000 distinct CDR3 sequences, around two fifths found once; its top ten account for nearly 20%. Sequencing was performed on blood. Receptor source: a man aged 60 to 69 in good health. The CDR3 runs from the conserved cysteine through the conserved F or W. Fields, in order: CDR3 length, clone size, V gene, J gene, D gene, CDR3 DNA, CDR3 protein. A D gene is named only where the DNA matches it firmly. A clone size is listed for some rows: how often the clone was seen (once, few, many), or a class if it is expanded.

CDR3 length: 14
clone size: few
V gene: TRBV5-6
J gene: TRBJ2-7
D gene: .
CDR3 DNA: TGTGCCAGCAGCTTGCGAGGATGGGGAGGCGAGCAGTACTTC
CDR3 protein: CASSLRGWGGEQYF

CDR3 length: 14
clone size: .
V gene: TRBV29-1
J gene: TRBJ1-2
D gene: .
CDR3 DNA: TGCAGCGCCGGGGGGGGCAGGGCTAACTATGGCTACACCTTC
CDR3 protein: CSAGGGRANYGYTF

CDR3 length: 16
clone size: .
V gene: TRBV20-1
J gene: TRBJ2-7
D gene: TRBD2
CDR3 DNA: TGCAGTGCTAAGAACTCGGACGTAGCGGGGGTCAATGAGCAGTACTTC
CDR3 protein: CSAKNSDVAGVNEQYF

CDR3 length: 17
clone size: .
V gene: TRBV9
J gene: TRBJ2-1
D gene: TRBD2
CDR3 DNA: TGTGCCAGCAGCGTAGGAGGACTAGCGGGGGGACTAAATGAGCAGTTCTTC
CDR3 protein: CASSVGGLAGGLNEQFF

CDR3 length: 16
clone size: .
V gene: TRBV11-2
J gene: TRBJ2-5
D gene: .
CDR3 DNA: TGTGCCAGCAGCGGGGGAGTGAGGGCGGGCGAAGAGACCCAGTACTTC
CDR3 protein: CASSGGVRAGEETQYF

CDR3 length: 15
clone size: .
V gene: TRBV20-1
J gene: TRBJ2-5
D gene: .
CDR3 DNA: TGCAGTGCGCTAAGGGGGTCCCTAACTAGCAATGAGCAGTACTTC
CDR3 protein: CSALRGSLTSNEQYF

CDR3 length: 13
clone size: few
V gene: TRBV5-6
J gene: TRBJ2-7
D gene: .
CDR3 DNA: TGTGCCAGCAGCCCAGGACATGTCCTCGAGCAGTACTTC
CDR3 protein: CASSPGHVLEQYF

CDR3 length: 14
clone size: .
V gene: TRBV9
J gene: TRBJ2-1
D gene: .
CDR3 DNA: TGTGCCAGCAGCGTGGGGCGTAACCAAGAGGCCCAGTTCTTC
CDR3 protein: CASSVGRNQEAQFF

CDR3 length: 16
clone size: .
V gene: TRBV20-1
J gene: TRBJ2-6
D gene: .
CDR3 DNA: TGCAGTGCTAAGCAGGGAGCTAGCTCTGGGGCCAACGTCCTGACTTTC
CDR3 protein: CSAKQGASSGANVLTF

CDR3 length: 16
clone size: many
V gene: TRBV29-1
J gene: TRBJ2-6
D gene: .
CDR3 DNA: TGCAGCGTTGAAGTGGACAGCCACTCTGGGGCCAACGTCCTGACTTTC
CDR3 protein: CSVEVDSHSGANVLTF

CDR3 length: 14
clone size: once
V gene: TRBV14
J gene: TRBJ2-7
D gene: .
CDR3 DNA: TGTGCCAGCAGCCATAGCCGCCTTGTCAATGAGCAGTACTTC
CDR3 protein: CASSHSRLVNEQYF

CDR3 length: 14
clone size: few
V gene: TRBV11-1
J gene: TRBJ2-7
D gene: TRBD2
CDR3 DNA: TGTGCCAGCAGGACTAGCGGGGGGGCCTACGAGCAGTACTTC
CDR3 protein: CASRTSGGAYEQYF

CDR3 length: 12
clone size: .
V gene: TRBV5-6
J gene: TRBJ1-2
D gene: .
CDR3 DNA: TGTGCCAGCAGCTTGTGGGGGGATGGCTACACCTTC
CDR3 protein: CASSLWGDGYTF

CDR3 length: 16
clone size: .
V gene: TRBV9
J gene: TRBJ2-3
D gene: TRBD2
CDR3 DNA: TGTGCCAGCAGCCCAGAAGTTGTGGGAGGGCCAGATACGCAGTATTTT
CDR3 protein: CASSPEVVGGPDTQYF

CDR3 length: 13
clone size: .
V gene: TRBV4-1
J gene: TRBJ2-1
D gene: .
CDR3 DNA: TGCGCCAGCAGCCAAGAACTATACAATGAGCAGTTCTTC
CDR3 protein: CASSQELYNEQFF

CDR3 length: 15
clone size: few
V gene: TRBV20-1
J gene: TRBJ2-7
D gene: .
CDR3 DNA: TGCAGTGCTAGAGGTGATACAGGGGGGGGCTACGAGCAGTACTTC
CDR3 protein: CSARGDTGGGYEQYF

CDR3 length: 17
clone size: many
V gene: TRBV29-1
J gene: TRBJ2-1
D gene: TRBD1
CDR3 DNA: TGCAGCGTTGAAGAAGGACGGTGGACAGGGGTCTTAAATGAGCAGTTCTTC
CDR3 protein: CSVEEGRWTGVLNEQFF

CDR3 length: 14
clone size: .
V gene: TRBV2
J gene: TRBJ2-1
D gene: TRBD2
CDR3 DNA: TGTGCCAGCAGTCTCGGGACTAGTGTATATGAGCAGTTCTTC
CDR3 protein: CASSLGTSVYEQFF

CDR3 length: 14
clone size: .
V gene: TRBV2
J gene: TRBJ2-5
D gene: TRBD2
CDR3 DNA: TGTGCCAGCAGTGAAGGGACTAGTTTGAAGACCCAGTACTTC
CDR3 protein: CASSEGTSLKTQYF

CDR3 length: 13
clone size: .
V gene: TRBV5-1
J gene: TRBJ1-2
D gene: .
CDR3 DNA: TGCGCCAGCAGCTTTACAGGGAAGGATGGCTACACCTTC
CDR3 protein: CASSFTGKDGYTF

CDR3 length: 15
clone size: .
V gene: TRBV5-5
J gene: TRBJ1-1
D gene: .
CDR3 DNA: TGTGCCAGCAGCTTGAACCCAGGCGAGAACACTGAAGCTTTCTTT
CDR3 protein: CASSLNPGENTEAFF

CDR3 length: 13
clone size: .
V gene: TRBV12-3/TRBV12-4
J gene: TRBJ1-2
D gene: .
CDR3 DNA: TGTGCCAGCAGCCATTTAGTGAGATATGGCTACACCTTC
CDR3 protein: CASSHLVRYGYTF

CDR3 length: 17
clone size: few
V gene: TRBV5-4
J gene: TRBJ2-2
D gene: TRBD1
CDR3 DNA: TGTGCCAGCAGCTTGGCCGCGGGACAGGGGAACACCGGGGAGCTGTTTTTT
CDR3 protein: CASSLAAGQGNTGELFF

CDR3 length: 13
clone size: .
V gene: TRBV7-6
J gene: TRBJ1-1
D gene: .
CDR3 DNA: TGTGCCAGCAGTATACAGGGTTGGACTGAAGCTTTCTTT
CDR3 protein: CASSIQGWTEAFF

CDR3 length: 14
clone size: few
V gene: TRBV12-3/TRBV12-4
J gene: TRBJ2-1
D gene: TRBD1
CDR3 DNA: TGTGCCACTACCCGGGACAGTTCCTACAATGAGCAGTTCTTC
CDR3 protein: CATTRDSSYNEQFF

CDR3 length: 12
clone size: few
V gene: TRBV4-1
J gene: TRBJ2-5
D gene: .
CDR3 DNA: TGCGCCAGCAGGGGGGCACCCAATGAGCAGTACTTC
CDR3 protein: CASRGAPNEQYF

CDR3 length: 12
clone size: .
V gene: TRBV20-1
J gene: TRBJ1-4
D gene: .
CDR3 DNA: TGCAGTGCCCGCCCTGTACGTGAAAAACTGTTTTTT
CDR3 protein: CSARPVREKLFF

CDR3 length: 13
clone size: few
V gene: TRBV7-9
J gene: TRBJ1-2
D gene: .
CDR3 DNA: TGTGCCAGCCAGCCCAGCTGGGGTTATGGCTACACCTTC
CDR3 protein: CASQPSWGYGYTF

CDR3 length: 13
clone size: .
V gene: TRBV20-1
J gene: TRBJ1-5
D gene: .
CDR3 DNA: TGCAGTGCTAGAAACCTTCAGGGGCAGCCCCAGCATTTT
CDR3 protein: CSARNLQGQPQHF

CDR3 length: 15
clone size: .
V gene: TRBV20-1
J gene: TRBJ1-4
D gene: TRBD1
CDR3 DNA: TGCAGTGCTCTAGGGTCGGACAGGGGCCGGGAAAAACTGTTTTTT
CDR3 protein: CSALGSDRGREKLFF

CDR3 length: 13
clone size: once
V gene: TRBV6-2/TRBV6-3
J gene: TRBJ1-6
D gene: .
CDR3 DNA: TGTGCCAGCGGCCCGGCGGGTAATTCACCCCTCCACTTT
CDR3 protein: CASGPAGNSPLHF

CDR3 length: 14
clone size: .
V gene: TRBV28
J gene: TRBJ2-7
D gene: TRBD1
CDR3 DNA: TGTGCCATCTCGGGACAGGGGGCCCTCTACGAGCAGTACTTC
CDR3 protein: CAISGQGALYEQYF

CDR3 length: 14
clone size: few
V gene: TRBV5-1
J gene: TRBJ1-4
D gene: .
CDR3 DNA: TGCGCCAGCAGCGAGGGACGGTTTAATGAAAAACTGTTTTTT
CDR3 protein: CASSEGRFNEKLFF

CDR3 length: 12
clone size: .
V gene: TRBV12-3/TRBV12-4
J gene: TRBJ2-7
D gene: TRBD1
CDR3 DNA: TGTGCCAGCAGTTTCCAGGGGGACGAGCAGTACTTC
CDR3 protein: CASSFQGDEQYF

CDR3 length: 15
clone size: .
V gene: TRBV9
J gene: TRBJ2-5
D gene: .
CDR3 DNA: TGTGCCAGTTCGAGGGGAGGGGGGAGCCAAGAGACCCAGTACTTC
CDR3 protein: CASSRGGGSQETQYF

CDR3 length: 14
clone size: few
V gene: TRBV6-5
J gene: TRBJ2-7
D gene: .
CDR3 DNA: TGTGCCAGCGCAGACCGGGCCGGTCTCGGCGAGCAGTACTTC
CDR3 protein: CASADRAGLGEQYF

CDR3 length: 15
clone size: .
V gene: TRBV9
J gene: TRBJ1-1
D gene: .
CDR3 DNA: TGTGCCAGCAGCGTAGAGACGACAGCGAACACCGAAGCTTTCTTT
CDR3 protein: CASSVETTANTEAFF

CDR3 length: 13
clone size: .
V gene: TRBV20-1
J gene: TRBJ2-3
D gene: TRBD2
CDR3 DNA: TGCAGTGTAGCGGGGTCCCGGACAGATACGCAGTATTTT
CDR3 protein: CSVAGSRTDTQYF

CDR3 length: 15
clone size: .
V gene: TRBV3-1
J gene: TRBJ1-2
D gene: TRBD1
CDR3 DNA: TGTGCCAGCAGCCAAGGGGGACAGCCTTACTATGGCTACACCTTC
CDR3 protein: CASSQGGQPYYGYTF

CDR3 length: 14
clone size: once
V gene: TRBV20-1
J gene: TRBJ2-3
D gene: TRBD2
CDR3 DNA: TGCAGTGCCCATACTAGCGGGGCCACAGATACGCAGTATTTT
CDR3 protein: CSAHTSGATDTQYF

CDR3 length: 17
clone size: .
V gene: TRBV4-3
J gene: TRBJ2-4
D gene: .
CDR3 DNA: TGCGCCAGCAGCCAAGACCCCTGGGGCTTAGCCAAAAACATTCAGTACTTC
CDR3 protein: CASSQDPWGLAKNIQYF

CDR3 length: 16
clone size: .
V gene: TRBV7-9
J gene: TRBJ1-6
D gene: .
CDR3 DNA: TGTGCCAGCAGCTTAGGACAACAGGGAAATAATTCACCCCTCCACTTT
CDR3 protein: CASSLGQQGNNSPLHF

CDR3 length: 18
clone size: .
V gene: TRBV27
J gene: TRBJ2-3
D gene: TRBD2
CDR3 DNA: TGTGCCAGCAGTTCGCGCTACGAACTAGCGGGGCGTAGGAATACGCAGTATTTT
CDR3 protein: CASSSRYELAGRRNTQYF

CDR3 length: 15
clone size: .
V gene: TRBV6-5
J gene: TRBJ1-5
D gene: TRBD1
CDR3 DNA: TGTGCCAGCAGTTCCGACAGGGGACTCAATCAGCCCCAGCATTTT
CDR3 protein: CASSSDRGLNQPQHF

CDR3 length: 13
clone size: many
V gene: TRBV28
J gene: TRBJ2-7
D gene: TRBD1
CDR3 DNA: TGTGCCAGCCGACCGGGACAGGGGTACGAGCAGTACTTC
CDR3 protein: CASRPGQGYEQYF